The entry that follows covers one TCR beta chain sequence. The sample originates from a study of control samples from healthy donors and cancer patients. Libraries were prepared by immunoSEQ multiplex PCR; TCRdb keeps only in-frame clonotypes and omits some of them. The sample lists over 100,000 clones, 70% to 90% seen once, with 3.4% in the top ten. The receptor was derived from a man aged 35 to 55 in good health. Material for sequencing was blood.

This CDR3 is CATSARGAGGLDGELFF. CDR3 sequence (DNA): TGTGCCACCAGTGCAAGGGGCGCGGGTGGTTTGGACGGGGAGCTGTTTTTT. This chain connects TRBV24-1 to TRBJ2-2, with D perhaps being TRBD1 or TRBD2 (5 bases each). The germline V gene encodes CDR1 KGHDR and CDR2 SFDVKD. Trimming stripped 5 bases from V and 7 bases from J, with 22 bases between. The CDR3 sequence is 17 residues long.